The clone carrying this T cell receptor (beta chain) came up many times. This sample was taken from a study of T-cell reconstitution after alpha-beta-depleted transplantation in children. Trimming pared 10 bases from V and 9 bases from J, leaving 16 bases between. This CDR3 is 13 amino acids long. Germline V gives CDR1 SEHNR, CDR2 FQNEAQ (reference sequence). It was with unique molecular identifiers that the TCRbeta library was prepared. TCRdb itself ran the PCR reads through MiXCR, one entry per CDR3 protein. The data show around 200,000 distinct CDR3 sequences, less than 8% seen once. The source was PBMCs from the stem cell graft donor, collected from the stem cell graft. The V call is TRBV7-9, the J call TRBJ1-6; D is uncertain. The receptor comes from a human donor who donated a stem cell graft to a child with Wiskott-Aldrich syndrome. CDR3 nucleotides: TGTGCCATACAGACCCAGGCGGGTTCACCCCTCCACTTT. This gives the protein CAIQTQAGSPLHF.